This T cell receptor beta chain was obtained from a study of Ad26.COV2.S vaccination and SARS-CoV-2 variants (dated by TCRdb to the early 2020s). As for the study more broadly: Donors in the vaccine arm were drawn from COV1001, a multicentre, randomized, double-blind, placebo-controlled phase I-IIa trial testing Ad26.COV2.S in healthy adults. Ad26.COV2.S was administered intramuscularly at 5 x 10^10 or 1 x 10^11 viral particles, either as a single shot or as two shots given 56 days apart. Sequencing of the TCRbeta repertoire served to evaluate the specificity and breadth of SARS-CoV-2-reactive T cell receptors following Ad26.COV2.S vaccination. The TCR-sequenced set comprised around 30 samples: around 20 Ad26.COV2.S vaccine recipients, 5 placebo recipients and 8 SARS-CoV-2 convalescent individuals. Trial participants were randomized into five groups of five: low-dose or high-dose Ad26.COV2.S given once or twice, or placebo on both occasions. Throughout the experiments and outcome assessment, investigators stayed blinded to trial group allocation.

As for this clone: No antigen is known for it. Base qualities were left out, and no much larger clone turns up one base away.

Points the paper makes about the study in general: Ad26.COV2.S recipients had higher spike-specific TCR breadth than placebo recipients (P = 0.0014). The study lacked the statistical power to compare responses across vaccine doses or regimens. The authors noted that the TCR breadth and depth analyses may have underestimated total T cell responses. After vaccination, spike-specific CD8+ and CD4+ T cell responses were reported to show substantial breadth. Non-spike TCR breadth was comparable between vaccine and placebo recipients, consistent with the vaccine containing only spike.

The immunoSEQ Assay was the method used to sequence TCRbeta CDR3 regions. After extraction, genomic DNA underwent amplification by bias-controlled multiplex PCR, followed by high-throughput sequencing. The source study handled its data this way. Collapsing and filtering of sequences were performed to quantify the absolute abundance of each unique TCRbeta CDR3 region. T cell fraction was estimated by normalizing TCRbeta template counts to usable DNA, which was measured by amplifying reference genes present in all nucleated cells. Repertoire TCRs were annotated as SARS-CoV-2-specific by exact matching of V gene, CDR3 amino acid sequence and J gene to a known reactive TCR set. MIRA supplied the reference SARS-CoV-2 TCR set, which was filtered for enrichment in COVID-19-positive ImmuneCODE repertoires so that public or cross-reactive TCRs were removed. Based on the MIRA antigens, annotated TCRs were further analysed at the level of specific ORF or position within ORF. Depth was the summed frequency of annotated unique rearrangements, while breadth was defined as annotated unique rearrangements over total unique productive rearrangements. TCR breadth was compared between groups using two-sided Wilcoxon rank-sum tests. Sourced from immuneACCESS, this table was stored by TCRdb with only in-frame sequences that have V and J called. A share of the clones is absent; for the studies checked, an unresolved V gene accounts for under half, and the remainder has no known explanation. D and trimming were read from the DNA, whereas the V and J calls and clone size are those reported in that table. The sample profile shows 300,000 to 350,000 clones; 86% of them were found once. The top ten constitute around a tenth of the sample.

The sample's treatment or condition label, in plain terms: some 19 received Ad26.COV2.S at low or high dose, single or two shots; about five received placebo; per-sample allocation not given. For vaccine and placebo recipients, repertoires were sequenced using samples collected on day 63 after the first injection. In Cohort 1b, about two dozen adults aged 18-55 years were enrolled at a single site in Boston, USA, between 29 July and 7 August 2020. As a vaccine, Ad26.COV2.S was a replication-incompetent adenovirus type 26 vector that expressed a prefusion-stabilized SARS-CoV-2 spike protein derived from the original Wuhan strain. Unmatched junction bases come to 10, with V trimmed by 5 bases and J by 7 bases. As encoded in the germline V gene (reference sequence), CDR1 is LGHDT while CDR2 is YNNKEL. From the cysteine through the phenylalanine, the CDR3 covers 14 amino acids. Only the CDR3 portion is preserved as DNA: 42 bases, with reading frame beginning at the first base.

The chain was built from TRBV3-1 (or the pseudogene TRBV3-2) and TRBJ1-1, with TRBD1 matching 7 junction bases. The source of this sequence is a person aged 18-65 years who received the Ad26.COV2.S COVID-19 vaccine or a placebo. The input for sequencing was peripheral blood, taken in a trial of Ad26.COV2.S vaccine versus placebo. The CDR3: CASSGWGQTNEAFF. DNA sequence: TGTGCCAGCAGCGGATGGGGACAGACGAATGAAGCTTTCTTT.